These T cell receptor beta chains were read from a single sample in a study of blood T cell repertoires in COVID-19. Measured with immunoSEQ multiplex PCR; TCRdb has only the in-frame clones, and not every one. Of about 360,000 clones in the sample, roughly 86% were seen once. The sequencing input was peripheral blood. The receptors originated from a human donor in a cohort sampled during active COVID-19. The CDR3 runs from the conserved cysteine through the conserved F or W. The order of the fields is D gene, clone size, V gene, J gene, CDR3 protein, CDR3 DNA. The D gene is left open where the match is weak. Clone size, where shown, is once, few, many, or a class for clones that have expanded.

d_call: .; clone_size: .; v_call: TRBV5-1; j_call: TRBJ1-1; cdr3_aa: CASSPHLQGLNTEAFF; cdr3_nt: TGCGCCAGCAGCCCGCATCTACAGGGCCTGAACACTGAAGCTTTCTTT
d_call: TRBD1; clone_size: .; v_call: TRBV28; j_call: TRBJ1-1; cdr3_aa: CASSFGEQGKAFF; cdr3_nt: TGTGCCAGCAGTTTCGGCGAACAGGGGAAAGCTTTCTTT
d_call: .; clone_size: .; v_call: TRBV29-1; j_call: TRBJ1-2; cdr3_aa: CSVEARGASYGYTF; cdr3_nt: TGCAGCGTTGAAGCTAGGGGCGCGAGCTATGGCTACACCTTC
d_call: TRBD1; clone_size: .; v_call: TRBV19; j_call: TRBJ1-4; cdr3_aa: CASSTAGGIGEKLFF; cdr3_nt: TGTGCCAGTAGTACCGCAGGGGGCATCGGAGAAAAACTGTTTTTT
d_call: TRBD1; clone_size: once; v_call: TRBV6-2/TRBV6-3; j_call: TRBJ2-7; cdr3_aa: CASSDYGQEWSYEQYF; cdr3_nt: TGTGCCAGCAGTGACTACGGACAGGAATGGTCCTACGAGCAGTACTTC
d_call: TRBD1; clone_size: .; v_call: TRBV2; j_call: TRBJ2-2; cdr3_aa: CATNRGASTGELFF; cdr3_nt: TGTGCGACAAACAGGGGGGCGAGCACCGGGGAGCTGTTTTTT
d_call: .; clone_size: .; v_call: TRBV6-4; j_call: TRBJ1-1; cdr3_aa: CASSDSATANTEAFF; cdr3_nt: TGTGCCAGCAGTGACTCGGCGACAGCGAACACTGAAGCTTTCTTT
d_call: TRBD1; clone_size: once; v_call: TRBV5-6; j_call: TRBJ2-1; cdr3_aa: CASSSDRGRVNEQFF; cdr3_nt: TGTGCCAGCAGCTCTGACAGGGGACGGGTCAATGAGCAGTTCTTC
d_call: TRBD1; clone_size: .; v_call: TRBV5-1; j_call: TRBJ1-2; cdr3_aa: CASSLEGQGESYGYTF; cdr3_nt: TGCGCCAGCAGCTTGGAGGGACAGGGGGAAAGCTATGGCTACACCTTC
d_call: .; clone_size: .; v_call: TRBV6-5; j_call: TRBJ1-5; cdr3_aa: CASSLDQGQPQHF; cdr3_nt: TGTGCCAGCAGTCTTGACCAGGGGCAGCCCCAGCATTTT
d_call: .; clone_size: .; v_call: TRBV28; j_call: TRBJ1-1; cdr3_aa: CASSLSVNTEAFF; cdr3_nt: TGTGCCAGCAGTTTATCAGTTAACACTGAAGCTTTCTTT
d_call: .; clone_size: .; v_call: TRBV5-1; j_call: TRBJ1-4; cdr3_aa: CASSSHVDEKLFF; cdr3_nt: TGCGCCAGCAGCTCACACGTGGATGAAAAACTGTTTTTT
d_call: TRBD2; clone_size: .; v_call: TRBV5-1; j_call: TRBJ2-7; cdr3_aa: CASSLEGTSGSFVVYEQYF; cdr3_nt: TGCGCCAGCAGCTTGGAAGGGACTAGCGGGAGCTTTGTAGTTTACGAGCAGTACTTC
d_call: TRBD2; clone_size: .; v_call: TRBV3-1/TRBV3-2; j_call: TRBJ2-7; cdr3_aa: CASSRGASGRGYEQYF; cdr3_nt: TGTGCCAGCAGCCGGGGGGCTAGCGGGAGAGGCTACGAGCAGTACTTC
d_call: .; clone_size: .; v_call: TRBV6-5; j_call: TRBJ2-7; cdr3_aa: CASSYIKQSEQYF; cdr3_nt: TGTGCCAGCAGTTATATAAAACAGAGCGAGCAGTACTTC
d_call: TRBD2; clone_size: .; v_call: TRBV19; j_call: TRBJ2-7; cdr3_aa: CASSRKGGTEQYF; cdr3_nt: TGTGCCAGTAGCCGGAAGGGAGGGACCGAGCAGTACTTC
d_call: .; clone_size: once; v_call: TRBV9; j_call: TRBJ1-6; cdr3_aa: CASSRQGSPNSPLHF; cdr3_nt: TGTGCCAGCAGCCGCCAAGGGAGCCCTAATTCACCCCTCCACTTT
d_call: .; clone_size: .; v_call: TRBV6-4; j_call: TRBJ1-5; cdr3_aa: CASSAHYSNQPQHF; cdr3_nt: TGTGCCAGCAGTGCACATTATAGCAATCAGCCCCAGCATTTT
d_call: .; clone_size: many; v_call: TRBV7-2; j_call: TRBJ2-7; cdr3_aa: CASSPLPSYEQYF; cdr3_nt: TGTGCCAGCAGCCCCCTTCCGTCCTACGAGCAGTACTTC
d_call: TRBD2; clone_size: .; v_call: TRBV2; j_call: TRBJ2-7; cdr3_aa: CASSEQRGPYEQYF; cdr3_nt: TGTGCCAGCAGTGAACAGCGGGGGCCCTACGAGCAGTACTTC
d_call: .; clone_size: .; v_call: TRBV11-2; j_call: TRBJ2-3; cdr3_aa: CASSSPRRPWDTQYF; cdr3_nt: TGTGCCAGCAGCTCACCTCGGAGACCCTGGGATACGCAGTATTTT
d_call: .; clone_size: .; v_call: TRBV3-1/TRBV3-2; j_call: TRBJ1-1; cdr3_aa: CASSQVGGNTEAFF; cdr3_nt: TGTGCCAGCAGCCAAGTTGGAGGGAACACTGAAGCTTTCTTT